This entry describes one T cell receptor (beta chain). This clonotype was observed many times. This clone's antigen is unknown. Within one base of it there is no much larger clone, and no base qualities were kept. Ficoll-Paque density gradient centrifugation was the method used to isolate PBMCs. The instrument was an Illumina NovaSeq 6000. Using 5'RACE with constant-segment primers, TCRalpha and TCRbeta cDNA libraries were constructed, with sample barcodes and unique molecular identifiers added in the process. RNA was extracted from every sample with Trizol reagent. Amplification of the libraries took two PCR steps, and the second step added a second sample barcode plus Illumina TruSeq adapters. Libraries were sequenced on an Illumina NovaSeq with 2 x 150 bp paired-end reads. The original methods were these. Reads were demultiplexed and collapsed into UMI-guided consensus sequences with migec v1.2.7. Using mixcr v2.1.11, UMI consensuses were aligned to TRA and TRB V and J templates and then assembled into clonotypes. Clonotypes were classified as expanded or contracted when called significant by both edgeR and NoisET, with noise models trained on biological replicates. For edgeR calls, the cutoffs were a false discovery rate-adjusted p below 0.01 and a log2 fold-change threshold of 1. As an exploratory analysis of dynamics, max-normalized trajectories of the 1000 most abundant clonotypes were examined by PCA with hierarchical clustering. Each responding clone was given a CD4 or CD8 phenotype based on the CD4+ and CD8+ repertoires, which had been sequenced separately. The raw public data were reprocessed by TCRdb itself: fastp quality trimming at Q25, MiXCR clonotype calling, in-frame beta chains only. Entries that share a CDR3 protein sequence are merged under the most common genes and DNA. The V and J calls here are based on TCRdb, not the publication. This sample gives 30,000 to 40,000 distinct CDR3 sequences in total; approximately 10% of them show up just once. The ten largest clonotypes hold around 30% of the sample.

The CDR3 spans 14 residues, from the cysteine through the phenylalanine. The only DNA kept is the CDR3, 42 bases in frame from the first base. CDR1 and CDR2 are drawn from the germline V gene: SGHRS, YFSETQ. V sheds 0 bases and J sheds 6 bases, leaving 11 bases between their ends. This specimen comes from a study of T-cell memory formation after mild COVID-19 (TCRdb year 2021). A note on the overall study: Most TCR sequence clusters were specific to one of the two donors. In a couple of donors, T-cell clones that expanded and contracted after mild COVID-19 were tracked by sequencing TCRalpha and TCRbeta repertoires over time. The cohort comprised two young, previously healthy adult volunteers, one female and one male.

On the study overall, not on this receptor specifically: Clones that contracted from day 15 to 85 showed balanced CD4/CD8 phenotypes, whereas a second wave of clones that expanded from day 15 to 37 leaned towards CD4+. The study included only two mild cases, and larger cohorts that include severe cases with pre-infection samples were judged to be necessary. Some responding clones were detected in pre-infection memory, suggesting pre-existing cross-reactive memory T cells joined the SARS-CoV-2 response. Contracting CD4+ clones turned up mainly in the CM and EM memory subsets, whereas EMRA was where CD8+ clones were enriched. SARS-CoV-2 specificity was not confirmed for the second-wave clones peaking on day 37.

The source is a man between 18 and 35 years old who had mild COVID-19 (a few samples of this study predate the infection). The sample titles of this study are shuffled in the database, so cell type and time point are left out; the donor was told from shared clones. This sequence uses TRBV5-1 and TRBJ2-3; the D gene identity is not certain. Sequenced material: PBMCs or a T cell subset sorted from them (not recorded which). The DNA reads TGCGCCAGCAGCTTGGAGCTAGGAAGGGATACGCAGTATTTT. It codes for CASSLELGRDTQYF.